Listed below are T cell receptor beta chains from one sample, sequenced in a study of early T cells in non-severe SARS-CoV-2 infection. TCRdb used MiXCR to reprocess the 5' RACE reads, holding one entry per CDR3 protein. This table has approximately 70,000 distinct CDR3 sequences, about 9.5% appearing once. Sequencing was performed on whole blood, taken at baseline. These receptors all come from an adult who was a healthcare worker with PCR-confirmed SARS-CoV-2 infection or an uninfected control (not recorded which). Each CDR3 is given with its conserved first and last residue. The D gene is left open where the match is weak. Expanded clones are given a class, and other clones once, few, many or no size at all.

TRBV5-1	-	TRBJ1-1	few	TGCGCCAGCAGGCGAACAGGGTCCCGGGGGGATTACACTGAAGCTTTCTTT	CASRRTGSRGDYTEAFF
TRBV7-2	-	TRBJ2-7	once	TGTGCCAGCAGCTTAGGGATCTCTCTCGGCAGGGGAAACCACGAGCAGTACTTC	CASSLGISLGRGNHEQYF
TRBV20-1	-	TRBJ1-2	once	TGCAGTGCTAGTTTGCCGGACGGTTCCTATGGCTACACCTTC	CSASLPDGSYGYTF
TRBV29-1	-	TRBJ1-1	many	TGCAGCGTCTCGCGGGGGAAAACTGAAGCTTTCTTT	CSVSRGKTEAFF
TRBV6-6	-	TRBJ1-1	-	TGTGCCAGCACCACAGGGAACACTGAAGCTTTCTTT	CASTTGNTEAFF
TRBV5-1	-	TRBJ2-7	-	TGCGCCAGCAGCTTGGTGGGGGACTCCGAGCAGTACTTC	CASSLVGDSEQYF
TRBV13	-	TRBJ2-3	few	TGTGCCAGCAGCTCCGATGTAAGAGGATCCACAGATACGCAGTATTTT	CASSSDVRGSTDTQYF
TRBV6-5	TRBD1	TRBJ2-5	few	TGTGCCAGCAGTTACTCGGGACAGGGGTGGGAGACCCAGTACTTC	CASSYSGQGWETQYF
TRBV28	TRBD1	TRBJ2-7	few	TGTGCCAGCAGTCCCCAGACAGGGTGGGTAGCCTACGAGCAGTACTTC	CASSPQTGWVAYEQYF
TRBV2	-	TRBJ2-2	many	TGTGCCAGCAGTGAGGATACACCGGCGAACACCGGGGAGCTGTTTTTT	CASSEDTPANTGELFF
TRBV25-1	-	TRBJ1-1	-	TGTGCCAGCAGTCGCGGTGGGGGCCCTGAAGCTTTCTTT	CASSRGGGPEAFF
TRBV2	-	TRBJ1-1	few	TGTGCCAGCAGTGGAAATAGGGAAAGACTTGAAGCTTTCTTT	CASSGNRERLEAFF
TRBV7-9	TRBD1	TRBJ1-1	many	TGTGCCAGCAGCTTCTCGACAGGGGATGGTGGCGCTGAAGCTTTCTTT	CASSFSTGDGGAEAFF
TRBV9	-	TRBJ2-7	-	TGTGCCAGCAGCGTAGGCGAGGACCGGGGGACCTACGAGCAGTACTTC	CASSVGEDRGTYEQYF
TRBV3-1	TRBD1	TRBJ1-1	few	TGTGCCAGCAGCTCGGGACAGGGGACCGGGGCTTTCTTT	CASSSGQGTGAFF
TRBV7-9	TRBD2	TRBJ2-3	few	TGTGCCAGCAGCTTACAACTAGCGGGGGCAGCAGATACGCAGTATTTT	CASSLQLAGAADTQYF
TRBV12-3/TRBV12-4	-	TRBJ1-6	few	TGTGCCAGCAGTTCCACATTCAATAATTCACCCCTCCACTTT	CASSSTFNNSPLHF
TRBV15	-	TRBJ2-3	few	TGTGCCACCAGCAGACCTCCCCAAAGTTGGGACTCGAAGGATGGGGATACGCAGTATTTT	CATSRPPQSWDSKDGDTQYF
TRBV7-9	TRBD2	TRBJ2-2	-	TGTGCCAGCAGCCCTAGCGGGGGAAACACCGGGGAGCTGTTTTTT	CASSPSGGNTGELFF
TRBV29-1	TRBD1	TRBJ1-2	many	TGCAGCGCAGGGGGCGACAACTATGGCTACACCTTC	CSAGGDNYGYTF
TRBV9	TRBD2	TRBJ2-6	many	TGTGCCAGCAGCGAGAGAGGGCGGGGGGCCGATAGCGGGGCCAACGTCCTGACTTTC	CASSERGRGADSGANVLTF
TRBV12-3/TRBV12-4	-	TRBJ2-2	-	TGTGCCAGCAGTCGAAGGGACACCGGGGAGCTGTTTTTT	CASSRRDTGELFF
TRBV6-4	-	TRBJ2-3	few	TGTGCCAGCAGTGCGGGACCAAACACAGATACGCAGTATTTT	CASSAGPNTDTQYF
TRBV11-3	TRBD1	TRBJ2-1	-	TGTGCCAGCAGCTCCTGGACAGGGGGCGACGAGCAGTTCTTC	CASSSWTGGDEQFF
TRBV2	-	TRBJ2-2	few	TGTGCCAGCAGCGCCGAAATGTCCGGGGAGCTGTTTTTT	CASSAEMSGELFF
TRBV13	TRBD1	TRBJ1-6	many	TGTGCCAGCAGCATCGGGACAGCGAGCTCCTATAATTCACCCCTCCACTTT	CASSIGTASSYNSPLHF
TRBV10-3	-	TRBJ2-7	many	TGTGCCATCAGTGATTCTGGCGACTCATCCTACGAGCAGTACTTC	CAISDSGDSSYEQYF
TRBV20-1	TRBD1	TRBJ2-3	many	TGCAGTGCAAACAGTGCGACAGGGGGCTCAGATACGCAGTATTTT	CSANSATGGSDTQYF
TRBV7-3	-	TRBJ1-1	-	TGTGCCAGCAGCTTAATTGCAGGGATGACTGAAGCTTTCTTT	CASSLIAGMTEAFF
TRBV11-2	TRBD2	TRBJ2-7	few	TGTGCCAGCAGCCGTGGACTAGCGGGGGGCCGACTTCTCGAGCAGTACTTC	CASSRGLAGGRLLEQYF
TRBV4-1	-	TRBJ1-6	-	TGCGCCAGCAGCCTACAGACCCCTGGGAGCTCCTATAATTCACCCCTCCACTTT	CASSLQTPGSSYNSPLHF
TRBV15	TRBD2	TRBJ2-3	-	TGTGCCACCAGCCGTGGACTAGCAATGGTCGCAGATACGCAGTATTTT	CATSRGLAMVADTQYF
TRBV19	TRBD1	TRBJ2-4	few	TGTGCCAGTAGTATCGGACAGGGAAACATTCAGTACTTC	CASSIGQGNIQYF
TRBV4-3	-	TRBJ2-4	few	TGCGCCAGCAGCCAAGATAAGACCGGTCGGGCCAAAAACATTCAGTACTTC	CASSQDKTGRAKNIQYF
TRBV7-3	-	TRBJ2-3	-	TGTGCCAGCAGCTTAAACAGTTACACAGATACGCAGTATTTT	CASSLNSYTDTQYF
TRBV12-5	-	TRBJ2-1	few	TGTGCTAGTGGTTTAGTGGATGAGCAGTTCTTC	CASGLVDEQFF
TRBV4-1	-	TRBJ2-3	-	TGCGCCAGCAGCCAAGGGGTTACAGATACGCAGTATTTT	CASSQGVTDTQYF
TRBV7-2	-	TRBJ1-4	many	TGTGCCAGCAGCTCAGGTCGACAGAGTGAAAAACTGTTTTTT	CASSSGRQSEKLFF
TRBV4-1	-	TRBJ1-2	few	TGCGCCAGCAGCCAATCGCCGACAGAAGGTAACTATGGCTACACCTTC	CASSQSPTEGNYGYTF
TRBV5-1	-	TRBJ2-7	few	TGCGCCAGCAGCTTGGACGGGGGGCGCCCCCCCGAGCAGTACTTC	CASSLDGGRPPEQYF
TRBV19	TRBD2	TRBJ2-3	-	TGTGCCAGTAGTGTACAGCGGGGGCTGGGAGATACGCAGTATTTT	CASSVQRGLGDTQYF
TRBV29-1	TRBD1	TRBJ1-6	many	TGCAGCGTTGGAGACAGGGGTGGAAATTCACCCCTCCACTTT	CSVGDRGGNSPLHF
TRBV5-8	-	TRBJ2-7	-	TGTGCCAGCAGCTTGGATTTAATCTACACCGAGCAGTACTTC	CASSLDLIYTEQYF
TRBV7-9	-	TRBJ1-2	many	TGTGCCAGCAGCTTAGTGGGTAGCAACTATGGCTACACCTTC	CASSLVGSNYGYTF
TRBV7-2	-	TRBJ2-3	few	TGTGCCAGCCAAGCAGGAGGGGGCGGAAATACGCAGTATTTT	CASQAGGGGNTQYF
TRBV27	-	TRBJ1-3	many	TGTGCCAGCCGTGGCACGGGGAGGCGAAACACCATATATTTT	CASRGTGRRNTIYF
TRBV28	-	TRBJ1-6	few	TGTGCCAGCAGGGGATGGGATAATTCACCCCTCCACTTT	CASRGWDNSPLHF
TRBV24-1	-	TRBJ2-2	many	TGTGCCACCAGTGGGAGGAGGGACGGGGAGCTGTTTTTT	CATSGRRDGELFF
TRBV7-9	-	TRBJ1-6	-	TGTGCCAGCAGCCCCGACAGGACCTCACCCCTCCACTTT	CASSPDRTSPLHF
TRBV7-9	-	TRBJ2-2	few	TGTGCCAGCACCGTCGGGGCGACCGGGGAGCTGTTTTTT	CASTVGATGELFF
TRBV9	-	TRBJ1-1	many	TGTGCCAGCAGCCCCTCTGGTCTAAACACTGAAGCTTTCTTT	CASSPSGLNTEAFF